One sample yielded the 20 T cell receptor beta chains listed below, sequenced in a study of metastatic and nonmetastatic thyroid tumors. Using MiXCR, TCRdb re-called clones from the PCR reads. The sample lists about 20,000 clones; under 30% were seen once. Among the patients, none had received any treatment before thyroid surgery. Material: tumor tissue. These receptors all come from a male donor with papillary thyroid cancer or a benign thyroid nodule (not recorded which). Some clones in this sample may be carry-over from other donors' samples.

J is TRBJ2-3 and V is TRBV6-1, with TRBD2 matching 10 bases. This CDR3 is 16 amino acids long. V gave up 8 bases and J gave up 1 base; unmatched junction bases: 9. Germline CDR1 and CDR2: MNHNS and SASEGT. The DNA for the CDR3 is TGTGCCAGCGGGGAGACTAGCGGGCATGGCACAGATACGCAGTATTTT. Its translation is CASGETSGHGTDTQYF.

This clone qualifies as medium-sized (0.01 to 0.1%). V is TRBV7-8 and J is TRBJ1-3, with unresolved D. V lost 2 bases and J lost 0, with 11 bases in between. The CDR3 is 16 amino acids. Germline lookup yields CDR1 SGHVS and CDR2 FQNEAQ. In DNA form, the CDR3 reads TGTGCCAGCAGCTTAAACGTTCCAGACTCTGGAAACACCATATATTTT. Translated: CASSLNVPDSGNTIYF.

This clone appeared a single time. This chain links TRBV20-1 with TRBJ2-7; no reliable D call. Germline V gene data show CDR1 as DFQATT and CDR2 as SNEGSKA (reference sequence). V was clipped by 0 bases and J by 3 bases, with 9 bases between them. The CDR3 runs to 13 residues. Here the CDR3 DNA reads TGCAGTGCTAGAGATTGGTATCACTACGAGCAGTACTTC. Protein sequence: CSARDWYHYEQYF.

The CDR3 sequence is CASSYSLVFGGSPTGELFF. In nucleotides, the CDR3 is TGTGCCAGCAGTTACAGTCTCGTCTTTGGGGGGAGTCCCACCGGGGAGCTGTTTTTT. J is TRBJ2-2 and V is TRBV6-2 or TRBV6-3; tentative D call: TRBD2 (6 bases). The ends were cut back, 2 bases at V and 4 bases at J, with 23 bases in the middle. The CDR3 totals 19 residues. CDR1 MNHEY and CDR2 SVGEGT come from the germline V gene.

Only a few counts were recorded for this clone. V and J are TRBV6-1 and TRBJ1-2, with 7 bases aligning to TRBD1. CDR1 and CDR2 (germline): MNHNS, SASEGT. J lost 4 bases, V lost 5 bases, and 7 bases had no gene match. The CDR3 has 14 amino acids. CDR3 protein: CASSPTGSSYGYTF. The DNA of the CDR3 is TGTGCCAGCAGTCCGACAGGGAGCTCCTATGGCTACACCTTC.

This clone was counted many times. V usage is TRBV5-5 and J usage is TRBJ1-1; D is uncertain. Germline values: CDR1 SGHKS, CDR2 YYEKEE (reference sequence). There are 14 residues in the CDR3. The V end was cut by 0 bases, the J end by 6 bases, with 12 bases between. CDR3 residues: CASSLVGRSSEAFF. The CDR3 nucleotides are TGTGCCAGCAGCTTGGTGGGTCGAAGTTCTGAAGCTTTCTTT.

The chain recombines TRBV3-1 with TRBJ1-2, with D uncertain. CDR3 length: 11 amino acids. The ends were cut back, 0 bases at V and 6 bases at J, with 2 bases in the middle. The germline gives CDR1 LGHDT, CDR2 YNNKEL (reference sequence). CDR3 sequence: CASSQENGYTF. CDR3 in DNA: TGTGCCAGCAGCCAAGAAAATGGCTACACCTTC.

This chain joins TRBV7-2 and TRBJ2-1; TRBD1 matches at 7 bases. V was pared by 0 bases and J by 7 bases, with 6 bases of the junction left unmatched. Germline-derived CDR1 and CDR2 are SGHTA and FQGNSA. The CDR3 loop spans 15 amino acids. CDR3 loop: CASSLAGQQRNEQFF. The CDR3 coding sequence is TGTGCCAGCAGCTTAGCGGGACAGCAAAGAAATGAGCAGTTCTTC. Filled out from reference TRBV7-2 and TRBJ2-1, the complete variable domain reads GAGVSQSPSNKVTEKGKDVELRCDPISGHTALYWYRQSLGQGLEFLIYFQGNSAPDKSGLPSDRFSAERTGGSVSTLTIQRTQQEDSAVYLCASSLAGQQRNEQFFGPGTRLTVL.

This clone was detected only a few times. The CDR3 loop is CASSDLRGGLTEAFF. The CDR3 DNA reads as TGCGCCAGCAGTGACCTCAGGGGGGGCTTGACTGAAGCTTTCTTT. The V gene is TRBV10-1, the J gene TRBJ1-1, with 7 bases matching TRBD1. Germline CDR1 is WNHNN and CDR2 is SYGVQD (reference sequence). The CDR3 is 15 amino acids. With 3 bases clipped from V and 5 bases from J, the junction kept 9 bases outside the gene matches.

This clone appeared a single time. This rearrangement joins TRBV4-3 to TRBJ2-1, with 9 bases matching TRBD2. Germline trimming cut 0 bases from V and 3 bases from J; bases unmatched to any gene: 0. Germline assignment: CDR1 LGHNA and CDR2 YSLEER. The length of the CDR3 is 15 residues. The CDR3 sequence is CASSQDSGSYNEQFF. The CDR3 bases are TGCGCCAGCAGCCAAGATAGCGGGAGCTACAATGAGCAGTTCTTC.

This clone occurred a few times. The chain links TRBV6-1 to TRBJ2-2, with D perhaps matching TRBD2 (6 bases). CDR3 length: 16 amino acids. The V end lost 5 bases, the J end lost 3 bases, and 16 bases lay between the germline ends. The germline V gene has CDR1 MNHNS and CDR2 SASEGT. The CDR3 region has the DNA TGTGCCAGCAGTTCCCGGGGGAGCGGCGACACCGGGGAGCTGTTTTTT. Translating gives CASSSRGSGDTGELFF.

Only a few counts were recorded for this clone. This rearrangement joins TRBV27 to TRBJ1-3; no reliable D call. This CDR3 contains 13 residues. Germline V gene data show CDR1 as MNHEY and CDR2 as SMNVEV (reference sequence). V lost 1 base to trimming and J lost 2 bases, with 3 bases between them. The CDR3 protein is CASSLFPGNTIYF. The CDR3 region has the DNA TGTGCCAGCAGTTTATTCCCTGGAAACACCATATATTTT.

The rearrangement joins TRBV20-1 to TRBJ2-7; 9 positions match TRBD1. Unmatched junction bases numbered 8, after V lost 1 base and J lost 7 bases. CDR3 length: 14 amino acids. Germline V gene sequence: CDR1 DFQATT, CDR2 SNEGSKA (reference sequence). The CDR3 DNA sequence: TGCAGTGCTAGAGCTCGGGACAGGGTAGGGGAGCAGTACTTC. Protein product: CSARARDRVGEQYF.

This clone is medium-sized (0.01 to 0.1%) in the sample. The chain recombines TRBV6-5 with TRBJ1-1, with TRBD1 as a possible D gene (6 bases). In germline, CDR1 is MNHEY, CDR2 SVGAGI. Between the trimmed V and J ends, which lost 2 bases and 7 bases, there was a span of 11 bases. This CDR3 comprises 13 residues. The CDR3: CASSYDGTHEAFF. CDR3 nucleotide sequence: TGTGCCAGCAGTTACGACGGGACACATGAAGCTTTCTTT.

A remark on this clone: One end of the junction fails to match germline, which may point to a read error. This sequence joins TRBV5-6 and TRBJ1-3; D may be TRBD1 (5 bases). This CDR3 is 14 amino acids long. CDR1 and CDR2 (germline): SGHDT, YYEEEE. The CDR3 nucleotides are TGTGCCAGCGGCTTGGGGCTCTCTGGAAACACCATATATTTT. This translates into CASGLGLSGNTIYF.

The chain combines TRBV30 with TRBJ1-3; 8 positions agree with TRBD1. CDR1 and CDR2 from the germline V gene are GTSNPN and SVGIG (reference sequence). The ends lost 1 base at V and 2 bases at J; junction bases unmatched: 4. This CDR3 region has 15 residues. The CDR3 DNA reads as TGTGCCTGGAGTGAGCAACAGGGGGCTGGAAACACCATATATTTT. It translates to CAWSEQQGAGNTIYF.

The chain uses TRBV18 and TRBJ2-1; 8 bases are a match to TRBD2. CDR3 size: 15 residues. Per germline, CDR1 KGHSH and CDR2 LQKENI. Trimming removed 2 bases from V and 7 bases from J; junction bases left unmatched: 7. Written as DNA, the CDR3 is TGTGCCAGCTCACCAAGGCCGGGACTAGATAATGAGCAGTTCTTC. This sequence encodes CASSPRPGLDNEQFF.

This chain connects TRBV4-1 to TRBJ1-4; a weak D match, TRBD1 (6 bases). From germline, CDR1 is MGHRA and CDR2 YSYEKL. Trimming took off 4 bases at V and 4 bases at J, with 13 bases between the two ends. The CDR3 spans 15 residues. CDR3 amino acids: CASSRTVSSNEKLFF. CDR3 bases: TGCGCCAGCAGCCGGACAGTTTCAAGTAATGAAAAACTGTTTTTT.

The chain carries TRBV20-1 and TRBJ2-2; a possible D gene is TRBD2 (5 bases). The CDR3 runs 13 residues. Per the germline V gene, CDR1 is DFQATT and CDR2 is SNEGSKA (reference sequence). Trimming pared 3 bases from V and 3 bases from J, leaving 8 bases between. CDR3 sequence reads: CSASSGYTGELFF. The CDR3 coding sequence is TGCAGTGCTAGTTCGGGATACACCGGGGAGCTGTTTTTT.

V usage is TRBV6-2 or TRBV6-3 and J usage is TRBJ2-6; 11 bases line up with TRBD1. This CDR3 has 15 amino acids. Germline V gene lookup returns CDR1 MNHEY and CDR2 SVGEGT. With V trimmed by 8 bases and J by 4 bases, 4 bases remained unmatched. CDR3 nucleotide sequence: TGTGCCAGCGGGACAGGGGGAGGGGGGGCCAACGTCCTGACTTTC. Encoded protein: CASGTGGGGANVLTF.